This T cell receptor beta chain is drawn from a study of blood T cell repertoires in COVID-19. Libraries were prepared by immunoSEQ multiplex PCR; TCRdb keeps only in-frame clonotypes and omits some of them. The profile covers roughly 98,000 clones, with approximately 92% appearing a single time and about 5.9% taken by the ten largest. The source material was peripheral blood. The clonotype comes from a woman aged 55-69 years with active COVID-19.

CDR3 coding DNA: TGTGCCAGCAGCTTGCTAGCGGGAGGTCAAGAGACCCAGTACTTC. Its translation: CASSLLAGGQETQYF. V usage is TRBV7-6 and J usage is TRBJ2-5, with TRBD2 identical over 11 bases. The CDR3 contains 15 residues. Losses at the gene ends were 3 bases for V and 2 bases for J; bases not matched to a gene: 2. Germline CDR1 is SGHVS and CDR2 is FNYEAQ.